A selection of T cell receptor beta chains follows, all from one sample in a study of blood T cell repertoires in COVID-19. Using immunoSEQ multiplex PCR, the repertoire was profiled, and TCRdb retains in-frame clones only, with some absent. Here the sample spans about 74,000 clones, around 87% being singletons. Source material: peripheral blood. The source of these receptors is a woman older than 75 with active or convalescent COVID-19. Both conserved end residues are part of each CDR3. D genes are given only for firm matches. Expanded clones get a size class; other rows say once, few or many, or leave the size out.

abundance | d_gene | j_gene | v_gene | CDR3nt | CDR3aa
NA | TRBD1 | TRBJ1-1 | TRBV7-9 | TGTGCCAGCAGCCCGAGACAGGGGCCGAACACTGAAGCTTTCTTT | CASSPRQGPNTEAFF
NA | NA | TRBJ2-1 | TRBV7-2 | TGTGCCAGCAGCTTAGCGTGGGGGGATGAGCAGTTCTTC | CASSLAWGDEQFF
NA | TRBD1 | TRBJ1-2 | TRBV18 | TGTGCCAGCTCACCCAGACAGGGGGAAGGCTACACCTTC | CASSPRQGEGYTF
NA | NA | TRBJ2-7 | TRBV11-3 | TGTGCCAGCAGCCTAGAGGCCGATACAGAGCAGTACTTC | CASSLEADTEQYF
NA | TRBD1 | TRBJ2-3 | TRBV2 | TGTGCCAGCCTACGAGACAGGGGGCTTTTCGGGGATACGCAGTATTTT | CASLRDRGLFGDTQYF
NA | TRBD1 | TRBJ2-1 | TRBV30 | TGTGCCTGGAGTTCTAACCGGGACAGATATAACAATGAGCAGTTCTTC | CAWSSNRDRYNNEQFF
few | NA | TRBJ1-6 | TRBV27 | TGTGCCAGCAGACTAAGCTCCTATAATTCACCCCTCCACTTT | CASRLSSYNSPLHF
NA | TRBD1 | TRBJ2-3 | TRBV13 | TGTGCCAGCAGCGGGTGGGACAGGGGAACAGATACGCAGTATTTT | CASSGWDRGTDTQYF
NA | TRBD1 | TRBJ2-5 | TRBV5-5 | TGTGCCAGCAGCTTGGGGGACAGGGTCAGGGTAGAGACCCAGTACTTC | CASSLGDRVRVETQYF
NA | NA | TRBJ1-2 | TRBV5-1 | TGCGCCAGCAGTCAGGTGGAGGGATATGGCTACACCTTC | CASSQVEGYGYTF
NA | TRBD1 | TRBJ1-1 | TRBV4-1 | TGCGCCAGCAGCCAAGACGAGGGGAGGGACAGGGCTATCTTT | CASSQDEGRDRAIF
NA | NA | TRBJ1-4 | TRBV25-1 | TGTGCCAGCAGTGAACCGGGACACCGTAATGAAAAACTGTTTTTT | CASSEPGHRNEKLFF
NA | NA | TRBJ1-2 | TRBV5-6 | TGTGCCAGCAGCTTTTGGACAGTGGCAGGGTTTGGCTACACCTTC | CASSFWTVAGFGYTF
many | TRBD1 | TRBJ1-2 | TRBV29-1 | TGCAGCGTTGAAGGGGACAGTACTAACTATGGCTACACCTTC | CSVEGDSTNYGYTF
NA | NA | TRBJ1-6 | TRBV28 | TGTGCCAGCAGTTCGCTCAGGGATAATTCACCCCTCCACTTT | CASSSLRDNSPLHF
once | TRBD1 | TRBJ1-2 | TRBV6-5 | TGTGCCAGCAGCCCCGGACAGGGCGTCTATGGCTACACCTTC | CASSPGQGVYGYTF
NA | TRBD2 | TRBJ2-3 | TRBV19 | TGTGCCAGTACCGCGGGGGGGCCTAACACAGATACGCAGTATTTT | CASTAGGPNTDTQYF
NA | NA | TRBJ2-2 | TRBV28 | TGTGCCAGCAGTTTGGAAGCAGGACACAACACCGGGGAGCTGTTTTTT | CASSLEAGHNTGELFF
NA | NA | TRBJ1-4 | TRBV9 | TGTGCCAGCAGCCCCCTCGGAGGGGATGAAAAACTGTTTTTT | CASSPLGGDEKLFF
NA | NA | TRBJ1-4 | TRBV19 | TGTGCCAGTAGTGTCGGGACCATGGAGGGAAAACTGTTTTTT | CASSVGTMEGKLFF
few | NA | TRBJ1-2 | TRBV12-3/TRBV12-4 | TGTGCCAGCAGGCCCCCTTCTAGCGGCTACACCTTC | CASRPPSSGYTF
NA | TRBD1 | TRBJ1-2 | TRBV4-2 | TGTGCCAGCAGCCTCCGGGACAGGGAAGCCTATGGCTACACCTTC | CASSLRDREAYGYTF
once | TRBD1 | TRBJ1-2 | TRBV12-3/TRBV12-4 | TGTGCCAGCAGCCCTAGACAGGGCAATGGCTACACCTTC | CASSPRQGNGYTF
NA | NA | TRBJ1-2 | TRBV30 | TGTGCCTGGACGGAACAGAACTATGGCTACACCTTC | CAWTEQNYGYTF
NA | NA | TRBJ1-4 | TRBV15 | TGTGCCACCAGCAGAGAGGCGGGACGCCGCAATGAAAAACTGTTTTTT | CATSREAGRRNEKLFF
NA | NA | TRBJ2-7 | TRBV5-5 | TGTGCCAGCAGCTTGGTCGGGTACGGATACGAGCAGTACTTC | CASSLVGYGYEQYF
NA | NA | TRBJ2-2 | TRBV7-2 | TGTGCCAGCAATCAAGGAGGGATCTACACCGGGGAGCTGTTTTTT | CASNQGGIYTGELFF
once | NA | TRBJ2-5 | TRBV6-5 | TGTGCCAGCAGCCCGGCCGGTGGTAGCGGAGAGACCCAGTACTTC | CASSPAGGSGETQYF
NA | TRBD1 | TRBJ1-2 | TRBV5-1 | TGCGCCAGCAGCTCGGACGGGACAGTAAGCGGCTACACCTTC | CASSSDGTVSGYTF
NA | TRBD1 | TRBJ1-2 | TRBV2 | TGTGCCAGCAGTCAATACATAACAGGGGCAAGGAGTGGCTACACCTTC | CASSQYITGARSGYTF
NA | TRBD1 | TRBJ1-1 | TRBV29-1 | TGCAGCGCCATCAGGGGGGCGAACACTGAAGCTTTCTTT | CSAIRGANTEAFF
NA | NA | TRBJ2-5 | TRBV11-3 | TGTGCCAGCAGCCAAAGTACAGGGTTCCAAGGGACCCAGTACTTC | CASSQSTGFQGTQYF
NA | NA | TRBJ1-4 | TRBV29-1 | TGCAGCGTTGGGGCGGGCCCTAATGAAAAACTGTTTTTT | CSVGAGPNEKLFF
NA | TRBD1 | TRBJ1-6 | TRBV19 | TGTGCCAGTAGTACTCAAAAGGGGGCGCCGAATTCACCCCTCCACTTT | CASSTQKGAPNSPLHF
NA | NA | TRBJ2-3 | TRBV7-9 | TGTGCCAGCAGCTTATCGGCGGATCCGGGTAGAGATACGCAGTATTTT | CASSLSADPGRDTQYF
NA | NA | TRBJ2-7 | TRBV7-6 | TGTGCCAGCAGCTTTAGTAGAGGAGAAACTGACGAGCAGTACTTC | CASSFSRGETDEQYF
NA | TRBD2 | TRBJ2-1 | TRBV4-3 | TGCGCCAGCAGCCAAGCGGGGGGGGCCTCCTACAATGAGCAGTTCTTC | CASSQAGGASYNEQFF
NA | TRBD1 | TRBJ1-2 | TRBV5-5 | TGTGCCAGCAGCGAGGGACAGTTCTATGGCTACACCTTC | CASSEGQFYGYTF
NA | TRBD1 | TRBJ2-7 | TRBV19 | TGTGCCAGTAGTTTCACAGGGGGCGCGTACCGCTACGAGCAGTACTTC | CASSFTGGAYRYEQYF
once | NA | TRBJ2-3 | TRBV9 | TGTGCCAGCAGCGTAGGTCTGAGAGATACGCAGTATTTT | CASSVGLRDTQYF
NA | NA | TRBJ1-3 | TRBV19 | TGTGCCACCTCGGGGAGCTACTCTGGAAACACCATATATTTT | CATSGSYSGNTIYF
NA | TRBD1 | TRBJ2-7 | TRBV6-5 | TGTGCCAGCAGTTACTCGAACAGGGGGGCCTACGAGCAGTACTTC | CASSYSNRGAYEQYF
NA | NA | TRBJ2-1 | TRBV9 | TGTGCCAGCAGCGTAACCCTTAGGGGCAATGAGCAGTTCTTC | CASSVTLRGNEQFF
once | TRBD1 | TRBJ1-1 | TRBV11-2 | TGTGCCAGCAGCCCCCGAGGACAGGGAGCTTTCTTT | CASSPRGQGAFF
NA | TRBD1 | TRBJ2-7 | TRBV4-3 | TGCGCCAGCAGCCAAGGTACCCCGGGACAGGGGACCTACGAGCAGTACTTC | CASSQGTPGQGTYEQYF
NA | NA | TRBJ2-7 | TRBV30 | TGTGCCTGGGGGGCAGGCGTCACCTACGAGCAGTACTTC | CAWGAGVTYEQYF
NA | NA | TRBJ1-1 | TRBV2 | TGTGCCAGCAGTCCAACAGGGAACACTGAAGCTTTCTTT | CASSPTGNTEAFF
NA | TRBD1 | TRBJ1-6 | TRBV24-1 | TGTGCCACCAGTGATTCCCCCGCCGGACAGGGGCCTGCCATCGAGTATAATTCACCCCTCCACTTT | CATSDSPAGQGPAIEYNSPLHF